The entry below gives a single T cell receptor beta chain sequence along with its context. The antigen is unknown. This sample is part of a study of T-cell memory formation after mild COVID-19. Findings and caveats of the study: There were some responding clones in pre-infection memory, which suggested that cross-reactive memory had joined. The study found balanced CD4/CD8 in clones contracting day 15 to 85 and a CD4+ lean in later expanders.

TCRdb passed the 5' RACE reads through MiXCR, listing each CDR3 protein once. Of 250,000 to 350,000 distinct CDR3 sequences in the sample, around 15% are singletons; the top ten hold about 23%. This CDR3 has 14 amino acids. The V end lost 5 bases, the J end lost 8 bases, and 18 bases lay between the germline ends. The germline gives CDR1 SEHNR, CDR2 FQNEAQ (reference sequence). The source material was PBMCs or a T cell subset sorted from them (not recorded which). This chain links TRBV7-9 with TRBJ1-2; possibly TRBD1 for D (5 bases). The source of this sequence is a man aged 18-30 years who had mild COVID-19 (a few samples of this study predate the infection). Cell type and time point are not known. The CDR3 here is CASSPRGEGRGYTF. Here the CDR3 DNA reads TGTGCCAGCAGCCCCCGGGGGGAGGGACGCGGCTACACCTTC.